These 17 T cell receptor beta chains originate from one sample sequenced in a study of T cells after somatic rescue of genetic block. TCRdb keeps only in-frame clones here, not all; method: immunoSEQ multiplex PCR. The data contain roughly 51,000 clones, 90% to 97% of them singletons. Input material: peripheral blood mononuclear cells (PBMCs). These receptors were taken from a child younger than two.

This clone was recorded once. Written as DNA, the CDR3 is TGTGCCAGCAGCTCACAGGGGGCGAGTGAAAAACTGTTTTTT. Translating it yields CASSSQGASEKLFF. V and J are TRBV7-9 and TRBJ1-4; 9 nucleotides match TRBD1. This CDR3 region has 14 residues. V gave up 4 bases and J gave up 7 bases; unmatched junction bases: 4. CDR1 is SEHNR, CDR2 FQNEAQ, per germline (reference sequence).

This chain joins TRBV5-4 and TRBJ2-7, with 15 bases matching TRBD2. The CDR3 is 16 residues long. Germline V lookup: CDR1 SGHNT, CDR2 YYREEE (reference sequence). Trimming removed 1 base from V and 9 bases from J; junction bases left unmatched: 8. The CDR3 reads CASSLPGTSGRRVQYF. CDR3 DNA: TGTGCCAGCAGCTTGCCCGGGACTAGCGGGAGGAGGGTGCAGTACTTC.

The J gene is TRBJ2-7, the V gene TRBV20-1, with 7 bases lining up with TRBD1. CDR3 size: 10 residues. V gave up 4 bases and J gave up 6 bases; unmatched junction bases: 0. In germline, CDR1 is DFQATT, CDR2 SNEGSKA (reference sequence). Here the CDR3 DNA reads TGCAGTGCTACAGGGGGCGAGCAGTACTTC. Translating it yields CSATGGEQYF.

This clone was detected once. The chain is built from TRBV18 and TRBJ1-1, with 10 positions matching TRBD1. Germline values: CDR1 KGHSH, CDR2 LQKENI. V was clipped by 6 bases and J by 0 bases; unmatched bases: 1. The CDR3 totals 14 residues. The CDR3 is CASSTGGMNTEAFF. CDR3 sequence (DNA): TGTGCCAGCTCGACAGGGGGCATGAACACTGAAGCTTTCTTT.

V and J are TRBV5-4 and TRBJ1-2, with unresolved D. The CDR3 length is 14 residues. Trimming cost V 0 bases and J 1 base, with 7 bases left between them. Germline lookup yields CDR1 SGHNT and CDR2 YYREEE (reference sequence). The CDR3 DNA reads TGTGCCAGCAGCTTGGATGGAATTAACTATGGCTACACCTTC. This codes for CASSLDGINYGYTF.

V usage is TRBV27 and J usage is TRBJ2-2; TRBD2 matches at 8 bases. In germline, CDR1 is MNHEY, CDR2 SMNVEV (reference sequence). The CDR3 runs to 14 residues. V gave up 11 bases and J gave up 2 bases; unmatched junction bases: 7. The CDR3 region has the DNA TGTGCCTCAACGGGGACTAGTAACACCGGGGAGCTGTTTTTT. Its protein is CASTGTSNTGELFF.

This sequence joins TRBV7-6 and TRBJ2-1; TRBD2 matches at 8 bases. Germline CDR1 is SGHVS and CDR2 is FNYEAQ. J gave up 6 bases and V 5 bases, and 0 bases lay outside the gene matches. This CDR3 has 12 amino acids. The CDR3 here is CASSGTSNEQFF. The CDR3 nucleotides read TGTGCCAGCAGCGGGACTAGCAATGAGCAGTTCTTC.

CDR3 nucleotides: TGTGCCAGCAGCCCGGGACAGGGAGGCAATCAGCCCCAGCATTTT. Protein product: CASSPGQGGNQPQHF. This rearrangement joins TRBV7-2 to TRBJ1-5; 9 nucleotides line up with TRBD1. The junction had 4 bases not matched to a gene; V was cut back by 5 bases and J by 2 bases. This CDR3 is built from 15 residues. CDR1 is SGHTA, CDR2 FQGNSA, per germline.

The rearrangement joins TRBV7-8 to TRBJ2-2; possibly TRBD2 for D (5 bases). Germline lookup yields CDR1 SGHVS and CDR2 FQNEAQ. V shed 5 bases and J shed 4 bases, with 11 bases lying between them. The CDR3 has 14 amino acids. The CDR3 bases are TGTGCCAGCAGCCCCCGTGGAGGCACCGGGGAGCTGTTTTTT. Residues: CASSPRGGTGELFF.

CDR3 nucleotides: TGTGCCAGCAGCCCAGCGGGAAAAGCCTACGAGCAGTACTTC. Translation: CASSPAGKAYEQYF. V gene TRBV4-2 combines with J gene TRBJ2-7, with TRBD2 matching 7 bases. The V segment lost 4 bases and the J segment 2 bases; nucleotides outside the gene matches: 5. The CDR3 spans 14 residues. Looked up from germline, CDR1 is LGHNA and CDR2 is YNFKEQ.

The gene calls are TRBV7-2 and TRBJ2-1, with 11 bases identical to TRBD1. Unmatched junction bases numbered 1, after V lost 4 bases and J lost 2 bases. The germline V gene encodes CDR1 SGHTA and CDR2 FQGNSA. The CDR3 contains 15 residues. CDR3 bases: TGTGCCAGCAGCTCGGGACAGGGGGCCTACAATGAGCAGTTCTTC. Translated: CASSSGQGAYNEQFF.

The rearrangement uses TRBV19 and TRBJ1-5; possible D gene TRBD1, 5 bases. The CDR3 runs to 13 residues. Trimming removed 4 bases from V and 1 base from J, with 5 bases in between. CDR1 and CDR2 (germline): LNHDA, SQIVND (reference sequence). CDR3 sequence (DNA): TGTGCCAGTAGTAGGGACAGCAATCAGCCCCAGCATTTT. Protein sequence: CASSRDSNQPQHF.

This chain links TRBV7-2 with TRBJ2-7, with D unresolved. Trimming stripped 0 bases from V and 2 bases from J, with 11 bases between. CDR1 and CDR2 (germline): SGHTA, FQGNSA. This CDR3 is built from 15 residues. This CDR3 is CASSLALTLAYEQYF. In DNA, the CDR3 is TGTGCCAGCAGCTTAGCTCTGACCCTAGCCTACGAGCAGTACTTC. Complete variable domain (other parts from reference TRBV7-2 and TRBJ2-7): GAGVSQSPSNKVTEKGKDVELRCDPISGHTALYWYRQSLGQGLEFLIYFQGNSAPDKSGLPSDRFSAERTGGSVSTLTIQRTQQEDSAVYLCASSLALTLAYEQYFGPGTRLTVT.

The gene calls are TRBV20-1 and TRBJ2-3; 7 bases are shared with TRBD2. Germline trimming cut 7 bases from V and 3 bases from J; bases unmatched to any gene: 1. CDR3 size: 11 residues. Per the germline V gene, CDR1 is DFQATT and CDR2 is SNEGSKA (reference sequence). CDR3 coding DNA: TGCAGTGGGGAGGGGACAGATACGCAGTATTTT. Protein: CSGEGTDTQYF.

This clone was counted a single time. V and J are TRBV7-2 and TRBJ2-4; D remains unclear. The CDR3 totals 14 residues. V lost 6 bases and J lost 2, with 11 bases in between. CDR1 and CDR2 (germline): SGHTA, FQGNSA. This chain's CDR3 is CASSPQASKNIQYF. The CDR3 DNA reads TGTGCCAGCAGTCCTCAGGCGTCCAAAAACATTCAGTACTTC. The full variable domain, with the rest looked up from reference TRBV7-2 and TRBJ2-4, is GAGVSQSPSNKVTEKGKDVELRCDPISGHTALYWYRQSLGQGLEFLIYFQGNSAPDKSGLPSDRFSAERTGGSVSTLTIQRTQQEDSAVYLCASSPQASKNIQYFGAGTRLSVL.

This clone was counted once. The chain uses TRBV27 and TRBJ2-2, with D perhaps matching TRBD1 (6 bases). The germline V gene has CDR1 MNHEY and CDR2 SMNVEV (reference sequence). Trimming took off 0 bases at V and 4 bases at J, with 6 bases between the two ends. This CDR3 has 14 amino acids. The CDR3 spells CASSLSGATGELFF. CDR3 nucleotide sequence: TGTGCCAGCAGTTTATCGGGGGCCACCGGGGAGCTGTTTTTT.

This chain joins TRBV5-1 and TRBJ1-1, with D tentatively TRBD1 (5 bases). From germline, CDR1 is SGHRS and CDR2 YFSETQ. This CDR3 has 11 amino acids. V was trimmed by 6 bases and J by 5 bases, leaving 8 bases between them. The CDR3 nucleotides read TGCGCCAGCACCTCAGGGACTGAAGCTTTCTTT. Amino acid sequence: CASTSGTEAFF.